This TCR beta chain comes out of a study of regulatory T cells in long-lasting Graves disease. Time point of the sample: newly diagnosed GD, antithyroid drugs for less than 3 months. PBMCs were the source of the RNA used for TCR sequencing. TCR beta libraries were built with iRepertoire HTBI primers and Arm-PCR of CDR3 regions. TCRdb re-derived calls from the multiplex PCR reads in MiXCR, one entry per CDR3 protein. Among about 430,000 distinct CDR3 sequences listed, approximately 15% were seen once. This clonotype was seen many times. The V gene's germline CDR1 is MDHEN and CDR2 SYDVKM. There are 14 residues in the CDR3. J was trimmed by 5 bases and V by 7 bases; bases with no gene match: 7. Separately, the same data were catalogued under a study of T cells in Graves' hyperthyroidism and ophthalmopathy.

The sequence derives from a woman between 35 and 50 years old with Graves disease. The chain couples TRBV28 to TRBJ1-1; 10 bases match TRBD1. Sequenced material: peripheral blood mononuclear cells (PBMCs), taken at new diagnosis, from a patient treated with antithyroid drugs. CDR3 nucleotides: TGTGCCAGCACCCGGGACAGGGGTAGAACTGAAGCTTTCTTT. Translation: CASTRDRGRTEAFF. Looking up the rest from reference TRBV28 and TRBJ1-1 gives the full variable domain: DVKVTQSSRYLVKRTGEKVFLECVQDMDHENMFWYRQDPGLGLRLIYFSYDVKMKEKGDIPEGYSVSREKKERFSLILESASTNQTSMYLCASTRDRGRTEAFFGQGTRLTVV.